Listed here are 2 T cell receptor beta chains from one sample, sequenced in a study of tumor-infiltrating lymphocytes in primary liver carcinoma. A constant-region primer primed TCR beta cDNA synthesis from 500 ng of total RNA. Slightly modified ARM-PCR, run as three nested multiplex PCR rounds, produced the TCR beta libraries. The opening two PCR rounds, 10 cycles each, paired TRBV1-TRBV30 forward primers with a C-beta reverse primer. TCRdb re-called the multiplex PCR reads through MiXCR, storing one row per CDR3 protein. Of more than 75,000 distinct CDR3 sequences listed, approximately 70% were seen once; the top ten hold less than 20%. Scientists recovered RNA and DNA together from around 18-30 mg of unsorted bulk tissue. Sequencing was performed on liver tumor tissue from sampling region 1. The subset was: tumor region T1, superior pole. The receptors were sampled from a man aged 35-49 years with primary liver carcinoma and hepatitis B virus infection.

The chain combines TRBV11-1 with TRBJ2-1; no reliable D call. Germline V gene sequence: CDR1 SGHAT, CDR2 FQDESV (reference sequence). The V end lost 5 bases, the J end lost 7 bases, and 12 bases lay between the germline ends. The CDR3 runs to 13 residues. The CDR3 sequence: CASSVGYANEQFF. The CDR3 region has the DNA TGTGCCAGCAGCGTAGGCTATGCAAATGAGCAGTTCTTC.

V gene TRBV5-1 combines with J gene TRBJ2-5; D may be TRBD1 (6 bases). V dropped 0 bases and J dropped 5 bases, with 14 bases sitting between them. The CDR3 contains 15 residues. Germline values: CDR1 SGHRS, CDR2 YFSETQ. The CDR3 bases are TGCGCCAGCAGCTTGGACGGGACATCTACGGAGACCCAGTACTTC. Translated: CASSLDGTSTETQYF.